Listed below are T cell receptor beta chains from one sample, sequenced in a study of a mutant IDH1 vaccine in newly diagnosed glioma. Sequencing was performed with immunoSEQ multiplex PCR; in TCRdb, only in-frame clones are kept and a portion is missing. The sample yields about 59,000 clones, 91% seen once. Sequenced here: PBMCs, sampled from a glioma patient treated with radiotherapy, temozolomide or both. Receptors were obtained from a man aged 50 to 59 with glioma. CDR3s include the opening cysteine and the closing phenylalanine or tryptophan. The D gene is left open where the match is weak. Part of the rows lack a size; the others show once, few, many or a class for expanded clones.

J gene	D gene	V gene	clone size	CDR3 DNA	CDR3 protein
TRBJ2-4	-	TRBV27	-	TGTGCCAGCAGCAAAGGGAGCCAAGGGGCCAAAAACATTCAGTACTTC	CASSKGSQGAKNIQYF
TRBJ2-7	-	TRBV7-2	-	TGTGCCAGCAGCCTCCAAGTGTCCGGGACGAAAGCCTACGAGCAGTACTTC	CASSLQVSGTKAYEQYF
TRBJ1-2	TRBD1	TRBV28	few	TGTGCCAGCAGTACTCCCGGGACAGGGATCAGCTACACCTTC	CASSTPGTGISYTF
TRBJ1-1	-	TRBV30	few	TGTGCCTGGGCTGGAGCTAGGCGTGACGCTTTCTTT	CAWAGARRDAFF
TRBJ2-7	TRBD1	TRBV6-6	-	TGTGCCAGCAGACCACGGACAGGGGGCTCCTACGAGCAGTACTTC	CASRPRTGGSYEQYF
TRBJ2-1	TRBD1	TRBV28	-	TGTGCCAGCAATTCCAGACAGGGACAGTTCTTC	CASNSRQGQFF
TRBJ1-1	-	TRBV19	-	TGTGCCAGTAGTCCCCCGTACAGAGACACTGAAGCTTTCTTT	CASSPPYRDTEAFF
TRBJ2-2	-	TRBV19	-	TGTGCCAGTAGCGTAGGGGCCGGGGAGCTGTTTTTT	CASSVGAGELFF
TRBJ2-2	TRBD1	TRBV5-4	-	TGTGCCAGCAGCTCGGCCCCCGGGACAGGGGTTTCCGGGGAGCTGTTTTTT	CASSSAPGTGVSGELFF
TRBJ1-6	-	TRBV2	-	TGTGCCAGCAGTGCCGAAAAGTTGAATTCACCCCTCCACTTT	CASSAEKLNSPLHF
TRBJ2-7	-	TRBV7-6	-	TGTGCCAGCAGCTTAACACCCGGGGCGCAGGGCGACGAGCAGTACTTC	CASSLTPGAQGDEQYF
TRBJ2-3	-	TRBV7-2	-	TGTGCCAGCAGCCGGATTAGCGGTAGCACAGATACGCAGTATTTT	CASSRISGSTDTQYF
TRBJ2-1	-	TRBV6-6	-	TGTGCCAGCAGTTACTCCCACCGGAATGAGCAGTTCTTC	CASSYSHRNEQFF
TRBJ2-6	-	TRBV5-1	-	TGCGCCAGCAGCTCTATCCCGGGACCTGGGAGCTCTGGGGCCAACGTCCTGACTTTC	CASSSIPGPGSSGANVLTF
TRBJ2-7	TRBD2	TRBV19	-	TGTGCCAGTAGCTACTTTAGCGGGAGTAGCTACGAGCAGTACTTC	CASSYFSGSSYEQYF
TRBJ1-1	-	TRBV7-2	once	TGTGCCAGCAGCTTAGGTACTGAAGCTTTCTTT	CASSLGTEAFF
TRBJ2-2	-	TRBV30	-	TGTGCCTGGAGTGTACAGCTCGGGTCCGGGGAGCTGTTTTTT	CAWSVQLGSGELFF
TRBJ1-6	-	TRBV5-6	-	TGTGCCAGCAGCTTGTTGGCAGTTAATTCACCCCTCCACTTT	CASSLLAVNSPLHF
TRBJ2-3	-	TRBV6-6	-	TGTGCCAGCATCTCACCCCAGGGGGGAGATACGCAGTATTTT	CASISPQGGDTQYF
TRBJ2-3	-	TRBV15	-	TGTGCCACCGGGACACGGTCCAGCACAGATACGCAGTATTTT	CATGTRSSTDTQYF
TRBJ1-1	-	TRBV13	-	TGTGCCAGCAGCCCAGACACCCCGGCACAAGCTTTCTTT	CASSPDTPAQAFF
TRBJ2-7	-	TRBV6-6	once	TGTGCCAGCAGTTACTCGAGTAGGGGAAGCTCCTACGAGCAGTACTTC	CASSYSSRGSSYEQYF
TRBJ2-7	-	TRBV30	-	TGTGCCTGGGGTGCTGGCGGTTGGACCTACGAGCAGTACTTC	CAWGAGGWTYEQYF
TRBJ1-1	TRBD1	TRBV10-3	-	TGTGCCATCAGTGAATACTTGGGCGGGACAGGGCTTCGACACACTGAAGCTTTCTTT	CAISEYLGGTGLRHTEAFF
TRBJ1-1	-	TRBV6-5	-	TGTGCCAGCAGTTACCTCGGGGGAATGAACACTGAAGCTTTCTTT	CASSYLGGMNTEAFF
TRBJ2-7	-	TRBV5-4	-	TGTGCCAGCAGCTTGGAAAGGTACGAGCAGTACTTC	CASSLERYEQYF
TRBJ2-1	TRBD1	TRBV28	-	TGTGCCAGCCCCCCCCGCGACAGGGGGCGAATCCATGAGCAGTTCTTC	CASPPRDRGRIHEQFF
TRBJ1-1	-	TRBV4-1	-	TGCGCCAGCAGCCAGTCGTTAAGGGATTTAAGGACTGAAGCTTTCTTT	CASSQSLRDLRTEAFF
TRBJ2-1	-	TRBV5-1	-	TGCGCCAGCAGCTCGACAGGTTACAATGAGCAGTTCTTC	CASSSTGYNEQFF
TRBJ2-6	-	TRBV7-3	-	TGTGCCAGCAGCGCGAATGGGGGCCGGGGGGCCAACGTCCTGACTTTC	CASSANGGRGANVLTF
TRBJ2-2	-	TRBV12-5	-	TGTGCTAGTGGTTTGAGTCTCGAGGGCGGGGAGCTGTTTTTT	CASGLSLEGGELFF
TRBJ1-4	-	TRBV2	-	TGTGCCAGCAGTGAGAGTGGGCGAACTCAATCCGAAAAACTGTTTTTT	CASSESGRTQSEKLFF
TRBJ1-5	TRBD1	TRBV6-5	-	TGTGCCAGCAGTAAGACAGGGATCAGCAATCAGCCCCAGCATTTT	CASSKTGISNQPQHF
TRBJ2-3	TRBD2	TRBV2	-	TGTGCCAGCAGCGGACTAGCGGGATTGGGGGGGGCCACAGATACGCAGTATTTT	CASSGLAGLGGATDTQYF
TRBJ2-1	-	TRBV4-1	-	TGCGCCAGCAGCCAACTGACGGGAGAACAGAATGAGCAGTTCTTC	CASSQLTGEQNEQFF
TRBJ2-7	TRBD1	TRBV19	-	TGTGCCAGTAGTATTTCTCGCCTCGACAGGGAGGAGCAGTACTTC	CASSISRLDREEQYF
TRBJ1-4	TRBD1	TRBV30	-	TGTGCCTACTCACAGGGGACTAATGAAAAACTGTTTTTT	CAYSQGTNEKLFF
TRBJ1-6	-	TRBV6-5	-	TGTGCCAGCAGTTACTATGGCGGTCTTAATTCACCCCTCCACTTT	CASSYYGGLNSPLHF
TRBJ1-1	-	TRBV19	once	TGTGCCAGTACCCCACAGGCGAGGTACACTGAAGCTTTCTTT	CASTPQARYTEAFF
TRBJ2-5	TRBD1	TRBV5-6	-	TGTGCCAGCAGTCCTGGGGGACAGGGGGAGACCCAGTACTTC	CASSPGGQGETQYF
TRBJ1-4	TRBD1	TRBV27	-	TGTGCCAGCAGCAGGGACAGAAGTAGGGAAAAACTGTTTTTT	CASSRDRSREKLFF
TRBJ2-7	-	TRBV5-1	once	TGCGCCAGCAGCCCCGGGGGCAAGCCGTACGAGCAGTACTTC	CASSPGGKPYEQYF
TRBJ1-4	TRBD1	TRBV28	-	TGTGCCAGCAGCTCGGGACAGGGGGGTGAAAAACTGTTTTTT	CASSSGQGGEKLFF
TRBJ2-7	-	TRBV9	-	TGTGCCAGCAGCGTAGGACAGAGGAGGGGCTACGAGCAGTACTTC	CASSVGQRRGYEQYF
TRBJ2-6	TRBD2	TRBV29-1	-	TGCAGCGTTGTACTGGGGGGGATCGGGGCCAACGTCCTGACTTTC	CSVVLGGIGANVLTF
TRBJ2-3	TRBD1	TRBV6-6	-	TGTGCCAGCAGTTACTCTCGGGGACAGGGGACAGATACGCAGTATTTT	CASSYSRGQGTDTQYF
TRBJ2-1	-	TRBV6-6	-	TGTGCCAGCAGTGCCTTCGGGTTTGAGCAGTTCTTC	CASSAFGFEQFF
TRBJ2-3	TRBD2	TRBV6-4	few	TGTGCCAGCAGTGAGCGGGGGGGCACAGATACGCAGTATTTT	CASSERGGTDTQYF